Reported below is one TCR beta chain. These data are taken from a study of blood T cell repertoires in COVID-19. For the study at large: Samples came from the United States, Italy and Spain, spanning acute and convalescent COVID-19. The analysed material was cDNA or gDNA that came from T cells, B-cell-depleted T cells, or PBMCs.

This CDR3 has 16 residues. Trimming removed 3 bases from V and 0 bases from J, with 11 bases in between. The germline V gene has CDR1 SEHNR and CDR2 FQNEAQ (reference sequence). Using immunoSEQ multiplex PCR, the repertoire was profiled, and TCRdb retains in-frame clones only, with some absent. The table includes about 220,000 clones, approximately 81% detected once. This TCR came from a man in his fifties or sixties who had recovered from COVID-19. Sequenced input: peripheral blood. The V and J genes are TRBV7-9 and TRBJ1-4, with D possibly matching TRBD1 (5 bases). The CDR3 DNA reads as TGTGCCAGCAGCTTGGCAGGGTTGTCAACTAATGAAAAACTGTTTTTT. It translates to CASSLAGLSTNEKLFF.